The 7 T cell receptor beta chains listed next were all sequenced from one sample in a study of T cell repertoires in cytomegalovirus infection. No antigen has been assigned to these receptors. Each CDR3 protein gets one entry after TCRdb re-called the reads with MiXCR. The table records hundreds of thousands of distinct CDR3 sequences, about 33% of them present only once. The input for sequencing was cultured PBMCs, taken from culture after CMV antigen stimulation. The receptors were sampled from a human donor in good health (CMV status not recorded). Some clones in this sample may be carry-over from other donors' samples.

This clonotype was found a few times. The rearrangement uses TRBV7-9 and TRBJ2-5; 8 bases align to TRBD1. In germline, CDR1 is SEHNR, CDR2 FQNEAQ (reference sequence). The junction had 9 bases not matched to a gene; V was cut back by 4 bases and J by 5 bases. The CDR3 loop spans 15 amino acids. CDR3 sequence (DNA): TGTGCCAGCAGCTATGCCGGCAGGGGGCCCGAGACCCAGTACTTC. It codes for CASSYAGRGPETQYF.

The chain carries TRBV7-8 and TRBJ1-1; D is uncertain. Germline values: CDR1 SGHVS, CDR2 FQNEAQ. Deletions cut 5 bases from V and 7 bases from J, with 14 bases between. The CDR3 is 13 residues long. CDR3 amino acids: CASSANPSNEAFF. The CDR3 bases are TGTGCCAGCAGCGCTAACCCGTCCAATGAAGCTTTCTTT.

The table lists this clonotype with a few counts. V and J are TRBV20-1 and TRBJ1-3, with TRBD1 matching 8 bases. The CDR3 runs 13 residues. The J segment lost 6 bases and the V segment lost 6 bases, leaving 7 bases of the junction unmatched. Germline CDR1 DFQATT, CDR2 SNEGSKA (reference sequence). CDR3 bases: TGCAGTGCACCGGACAGGGTCGTAAACACCATATATTTT. Protein: CSAPDRVVNTIYF.

The chain couples TRBV6-2 or TRBV6-3 to TRBJ2-4; 7 positions agree with TRBD2. CDR3 length: 17 amino acids. V was clipped by 5 bases and J by 1 base; unmatched bases: 11. Germline-derived CDR1 and CDR2 are MNHEY and SVGEGT. The CDR3 DNA follows: TGTGCCAGCAGTCTCAACAGACTAGCCAATGCCAAAAACATTCAGTACTTC. It is translated as CASSLNRLANAKNIQYF.

The chain carries TRBV6-6 and TRBJ1-1; TRBD1 aligns across 8 bases. This CDR3 is built from 14 residues. With V trimmed by 7 bases and J by 5 bases, 9 bases remained unmatched. CDR1 and CDR2 from the germline V gene are MNHNY and SVGAGI (reference sequence). The CDR3 sequence: CASILDRGGTEAFF. The CDR3 bases are TGTGCCAGCATTCTAGACAGGGGAGGGACTGAAGCTTTCTTT.

This chain joins TRBV7-9 and TRBJ2-2, with D uncertain. Trimming left V 4 bases short and J 3 bases short, with 3 bases between. In germline, CDR1 is SEHNR, CDR2 FQNEAQ (reference sequence). The length of the CDR3 is 12 residues. The CDR3 DNA sequence: TGTGCCAGCAGCTGGGACACCGGGGAGCTGTTTTTT. Translating gives CASSWDTGELFF.

This chain uses TRBV6-1 with TRBJ2-1; 11 nucleotides line up with TRBD2. This CDR3 is built from 14 residues. With 6 bases clipped from V and 7 bases from J, the junction kept 5 bases outside the gene matches. The V gene's germline CDR1 is MNHNS and CDR2 SASEGT. CDR3 region: CASSGTSGTNEQFF. The CDR3 DNA reads TGTGCCAGCAGCGGGACTAGCGGAACGAATGAGCAGTTCTTC.